The entry that follows covers one TCR beta chain sequence. The clone's antigen remains unknown. This entry comes from a study of monozygotic twins with inflammatory bowel disease (dated by TCRdb to about 2019). In the study overall: In total, 30 or so monozygotic twin pairs made up the full study: 19 Danish pairs, all IBD-discordant, plus nine German pairs, of which four were IBD-concordant and five were IBD-discordant. Each individual had, on average, about 151 000 unique TCRalpha sequences and 181 000 unique TCRbeta sequences available for analysis. Within discordant pairs, disease-associated traits were sought mainly by comparing IBD patients with their genetically identical healthy co-twins. What the study reported, not specific to this receptor: IBD patients had lower TCRbeta repertoire diversity, measured by the inverse Simpson index, than their healthy co-twins. IBD patients shared fewer clonotypes with other individuals than healthy twins did, most markedly in patients showing signs of disease activity. No difference in repertoire similarity was observed between concordant and discordant twins, possibly owing to limited statistical power. No single strong signal or clonotype linked to IBD turned up in the results, so the idea that one exists was not supported. Distinction between different T cell subtypes could not be achieved in the analysis. Because patients received different immunosuppressive treatments, the repertoires may have picked up extra background noise and variability between individuals.

Inclusive of the bounding cysteine and phenylalanine, the CDR3 is 14 residues long. No DNA has been recorded. A roughly 2.5 ml peripheral blood sample was drawn into PAXgene tubes per donor and stored at -80°C. Without any T cell sorting, total RNA was extracted from whole blood using the PAXgene blood miRNA kit on an automated QIAcube. Peripheral blood from monozygotic twin pairs, either concordant or discordant for inflammatory bowel disease, underwent deep TCRalpha and TCRbeta repertoire profiling that used unique molecular barcoding. For every twin pair, smoking habits were documented, and each individual was categorised as a current, former or never smoker. Library creation used 5' RACE. The input for every TCR library was around 3.5 ug of total RNA. For each sample, cDNA synthesis was carried out in eight separate reactions using SMARTScribe reverse transcriptase. During cDNA synthesis, template switching introduced unique molecular identifiers that contained a 6-nucleotide sample barcode. TCRalpha and TCRbeta cDNA was amplified by two nested PCRs of approximately 17 and 9 cycles, with bead purification after each PCR. Before amplification, the cDNA was both treated with uracil DNA-glycosylase and purified with the QIAquick PCR purification kit. The second PCR was the step at which Illumina TruSeq-compatible adapters and sample-specific barcodes were added. Library quality and concentration were checked on TapeStation and Qubit, and libraries were pooled at roughly 5 ng each. Pooled libraries were sequenced on an Illumina HiSeq2500 single-index Rapid Run with 2 x 100 bp reads and custom sequencing primers. Turning to the authors' computational methods: MiGEC version 1.2.6 was used for UMI-based consensus assembly, which corrected PCR and sequencing errors. MiXCR version 2.1.1 was used to carry out V(D)J alignment, clonotype assembly and CDR3 extraction. To normalise gene usage, clonotype sharing and MAIT/NKT TCR abundance, the top 1000, 10 000 and 20 000 clonotypes in each sample were analysed. Diversity was computed as the inverse Simpson index with the vegan R package after downsampling to 27 000 UMIs. Paired Mann-Whitney U tests were applied to discordant twin pairs, and Benjamini-Hochberg correction was used for multiple testing. Through TCRdb reprocessing, the reads give one entry per CDR3 protein sequence; DNA is omitted. The V and J calls and clone size are TCRdb's, not the authors'. This sample's table contains around 40,000 distinct CDR3 sequences. Of the sample, about 5% is held by the ten largest clones.

The TCR sequence derives from a human donor with ulcerative colitis or Crohn's disease, or a healthy co-twin of an affected twin (not recorded which). This receptor chain uses TRBV12-3 or TRBV12-4 and TRBJ1-5; TCRdb calls TRBD1, which cannot be checked without DNA. The source material was blood. The CDR3: CASSLSQGWQPQHF.